This T cell receptor (beta chain) was documented in a study of blood T cell repertoires in COVID-19. Study background: Specimens from acute and convalescent COVID-19 originated in the United States, Italy and Spain. T cells, B-cell-depleted T cells, or PBMCs provided the cDNA or gDNA that served as material.

Per the original methods: Reference gene primer amplification gave estimated nucleated cell counts. Sequenced by immunoSEQ multiplex PCR; TCRdb stores in-frame clones only, minus some. V, J and clone size reflect that table, while D and trimming were determined from the DNA. Of fewer than 65,000 clones in the sample, approximately 90% were seen once. The sequencing sample was made of peripheral blood. The TCR originated in a man aged 50-59 years with acute or convalescent COVID-19.

CDR3 sequence: CASSREGAGDADTQYF. The CDR3 nucleotides read TGCGCCAGCAGCCGGGAAGGGGCGGGGGATGCAGATACGCAGTATTTT. The J gene is TRBJ2-3, the V gene TRBV4-1; 7 bases fit TRBD2. The germline CDR1 and CDR2 sequences are MGHRA and YSYEKL. V lost 4 bases to trimming and J lost 4 bases; unmatched junction nucleotides: 11. The CDR3 covers 16 residues.